The 32 T cell receptor beta chains below all came from one sample that was sequenced in a study of blood T cell repertoires in COVID-19. Sequencing used immunoSEQ multiplex PCR; TCRdb keeps in-frame clones, though not all of them. Of some 310,000 clones listed, around 90% are singletons. Sequenced material: peripheral blood. The receptors here all came from a woman aged 25 to 39 with COVID-19, enrolled during active disease.

The chain is built from TRBV28 and TRBJ1-1; D not certain. Germline V gene data show CDR1 as MDHEN and CDR2 as SYDVKM. The V gene lost 5 bases and the J gene lost 1 base, with 5 bases spanning the gap. The CDR3 spans 12 residues. DNA of the CDR3: TGTGCCAGCAGTGAGGGGAACACTGAAGCTTTCTTT. Its translation: CASSEGNTEAFF.

The V call is TRBV14, the J call TRBJ1-2, with 7 bases fitting TRBD1. Germline-derived CDR1 and CDR2 are SGHDN and FVKESK. V lost 6 bases, J lost 4 bases, and 5 bases stayed unmatched. The CDR3 loop spans 13 amino acids. CDR3 nucleotide sequence: TGTGCCAGCAGTGCACAGGGGCCCTATGGCTACACCTTC. Residues: CASSAQGPYGYTF.

The rearrangement joins TRBV27 to TRBJ2-1; TRBD2 aligns across 14 bases. The V gene's germline CDR1 is MNHEY and CDR2 SMNVEV (reference sequence). This CDR3 is 17 amino acids long. J was trimmed by 7 bases and V by 3 bases; bases with no gene match: 8. The DNA for the CDR3 is TGTGCCAGCAGTTTTTTACCGGGACTAGCGGGAGAGAATGAGCAGTTCTTC. It codes for CASSFLPGLAGENEQFF.

The chain is built from TRBV7-8 and TRBJ1-3; D ambiguous. The germline V and J ends were trimmed by 9 bases and 2 bases, with 14 bases remaining between them. The length of the CDR3 is 14 residues. Looked up from germline, CDR1 is SGHVS and CDR2 is FQNEAQ. This CDR3 reads CASRPRGPGNTIYF. CDR3 coding DNA: TGTGCCAGTCGTCCCCGGGGTCCTGGAAACACCATATATTTT.

This chain links TRBV15 with TRBJ1-5, with 8 bases that match TRBD1. V dropped 4 bases and J dropped 6; count of bases not matched to a gene: 11. The length of the CDR3 is 16 residues. The germline gives CDR1 LNHNV, CDR2 YYDKDF (reference sequence). Here the CDR3 DNA reads TGTGCCACCAGCAAGATCAGGGGGCTTATGGCTCAGCCCCAGCATTTT. It yields the protein CATSKIRGLMAQPQHF.

The J gene is TRBJ2-5, the V gene TRBV2; the D is unclear. The CDR3 runs 13 residues. From germline, CDR1 is SNHLY and CDR2 FYNNEI. With 4 bases removed from V and 5 bases from J, the gap between germline ends came to 11 bases. The CDR3 bases are TGTGCCAGCAGTGTTCAGCTCGGGGAGACCCAGTACTTC. Amino acids: CASSVQLGETQYF.

A word on this clone: Mismatch with germline at one junction end may stem from a read error. The rearrangement joins TRBV5-8 to TRBJ1-2; tentatively, D is TRBD1 (6 bases). Per germline, CDR1 SGHTS and CDR2 YDEGEE. The CDR3 has 11 residues. This chain's CDR3 is CASSLGTVTPF. The CDR3 DNA follows: TGTGCCAGCAGCTTGGGGACAGTCACACCTTTC.

This chain's CDR3 is CASSQVGGTHNEQFF. In DNA, the CDR3 is TGTGCCAGCAGCCAAGTGGGGGGGACCCACAATGAGCAGTTCTTC. This chain connects TRBV3-1 (or the pseudogene TRBV3-2) to TRBJ2-1; 7 bases fit TRBD2. Per germline, CDR1 LGHDT and CDR2 YNNKEL (reference sequence). The trim removed 1 base at V and 5 bases at J, leaving 5 bases unmatched. The CDR3 has 15 residues.

The V and J genes are TRBV7-2 and TRBJ2-4; D gene unclear. V was pared by 0 bases and J by 5 bases, with 5 bases between. The CDR3 has 13 residues. CDR1 is SGHTA and CDR2 is FQGNSA in the germline V gene. The CDR3, as DNA: TGTGCCAGCAGCTTAGCGGGCCAAAACATTCAGTACTTC. Its translation: CASSLAGQNIQYF.

The V call is TRBV24-1, the J call TRBJ1-1, with 9 bases fitting TRBD1. The trim removed 7 bases at V and 5 bases at J, leaving 4 bases unmatched. CDR3 length equals 13 residues. The germline V gene has CDR1 KGHDR and CDR2 SFDVKD. CDR3 DNA sequence: TGTGCCACCAGACAGGGGGCTGGGACTGAAGCTTTCTTT. This sequence encodes CATRQGAGTEAFF.

This chain joins TRBV5-1 and TRBJ2-2; D may be TRBD1 (6 bases). The V end was cut by 4 bases, the J end by 6 bases, with 13 bases between. Germline CDR1 is SGHRS and CDR2 is YFSETQ. This CDR3 is 14 amino acids long. The CDR3 DNA reads as TGCGCCAGCAGCCCTAATACAGGGCCCGGGGAGCTGTTTTTT. This encodes CASSPNTGPGELFF.

The chain has TRBV7-3 and TRBJ2-1, with 7 bases fitting TRBD2. Trimming took 0 bases from V and 10 from J; bases not matched to a gene: 3. The CDR3 runs to 13 residues. Germline V gene data show CDR1 as SGHTA and CDR2 as FQGTGA. Here the CDR3 reads CASSLTIGGEQFF. The DNA of the CDR3 is TGTGCCAGCAGCTTAACGATCGGGGGGGAGCAGTTCTTC.

The genes are TRBV7-9 and TRBJ2-1; D possibly corresponds to TRBD1 (5 bases). Trimming took 5 bases from V and 14 from J, leaving 16 bases between them. Germline CDR1 is SEHNR and CDR2 is FQNEAQ (reference sequence). The CDR3 runs 12 residues. CDR3 DNA: TGTGCCAGCAGCCCCCCCCAGGGCGAGGAGTTCTTC. It translates to CASSPPQGEEFF.

The chain employs TRBV12-3 or TRBV12-4 and TRBJ2-1; no firm D call. This CDR3 has 13 amino acids. V lost 7 bases, J lost 8 bases, and 15 bases lay in between. CDR3 protein: CASNFRRSDEQFF. The CDR3 nucleotides read TGTGCCAGCAACTTCAGGCGATCGGATGAGCAGTTCTTC.

The chain couples TRBV9 to TRBJ2-6; possible D gene TRBD2, 6 bases. CDR1 is SGDLS, CDR2 YYNGEE, per germline. This CDR3 is 18 amino acids long. V dropped 0 bases and J dropped 2 bases, with 15 bases sitting between them. The CDR3 bases are TGTGCCAGCAGCGTAGCGCCCCACGGGGGTACTGGGGCCAACGTCCTGACTTTC. It translates to CASSVAPHGGTGANVLTF.

CDR3 coding DNA: TGTGCCAGCAGCTCAGGACAGGCCTATCAGCCCCAGCATTTT. Residues: CASSSGQAYQPQHF. This chain joins TRBV7-9 and TRBJ1-5, with 7 bases lining up with TRBD1. This CDR3 comprises 14 residues. Germline V gene sequence: CDR1 SEHNR, CDR2 FQNEAQ (reference sequence). V was pared by 4 bases and J by 5 bases, with 5 bases of the junction left unmatched. The variable domain in full, completed from reference TRBV7-9 and TRBJ1-5, reads DTGVSQNPRHKITKRGQNVTFRCDPISEHNRLYWYRQTLGQGPEFLTYFQNEAQLEKSRLLSDRFSAERPKGSFSTLEIQRTEQGDSAMYLCASSSGQAYQPQHFGDGTRLSIL.

This clone was observed once. The sample contains more than one DNA sequence encoding this CDR3. The chain couples TRBV9 to TRBJ2-7; a weak D match, TRBD2 (5 bases). V gave up 0 bases and J gave up 2 bases, with 12 bases separating them. Germline V gene lookup returns CDR1 SGDLS and CDR2 YYNGEE. The CDR3 sequence is 15 residues long. The CDR3 protein is CASSVGGGSAYEQYF. CDR3 in DNA: TGTGCCAGCAGCGTAGGCGGCGGGTCAGCCTACGAGCAGTACTTC.

The chain couples TRBV12-3 or TRBV12-4 to TRBJ1-2, with TRBD1 as a possible D gene (5 bases). V lost 6 bases to trimming and J lost 13 bases, with 18 bases between them. The CDR3 has 12 amino acids. In DNA, the CDR3 is TGTGCCAGCAGGCGCGGGACGGGGGTTCCCACCTTC. Translating it yields CASRRGTGVPTF.

The chain combines TRBV3-1 (or the pseudogene TRBV3-2) with TRBJ2-7; no clear D gene. The CDR3 loop spans 15 amino acids. Germline V gene sequence: CDR1 LGHDT, CDR2 YNNKEL (reference sequence). Trimming removed 0 bases from V and 4 bases from J, with 13 bases in between. CDR3 residues: CASSQDHARNYEQYF. DNA for the CDR3: TGTGCCAGCAGCCAAGATCACGCTAGGAATTACGAGCAGTACTTC.

The chain joins TRBV5-6 to TRBJ1-4; possible D gene TRBD1, 6 bases. CDR1 and CDR2 from the germline V gene are SGHDT and YYEEEE. Trimming left V 4 bases short and J 8 bases short, with 24 bases between. This CDR3 is 17 amino acids long. CDR3 sequence: CASSPVPAGGAGEKLFF. The CDR3 DNA follows: TGTGCCAGCAGCCCCGTCCCGGCGGGGGGCGCAGGGGAAAAACTGTTTTTT.

CDR3 in amino acids: CATSQQTGNTEAFF. DNA of the CDR3: TGCGCCACCAGTCAGCAGACAGGCAACACTGAAGCTTTCTTT. The V and J genes are TRBV5-1 and TRBJ1-1, with D tentatively TRBD1 (6 bases). V was trimmed by 9 bases and J by 2 bases, leaving 17 bases between them. Germline CDR1 reads SGHRS; CDR2 reads YFSETQ. The CDR3 spans 14 residues.

The CDR3 DNA is TGTGCCAGTAGTCGGACAGGGCTTATGACTGAAGCTTTCTTT. Encoded protein: CASSRTGLMTEAFF. This chain connects TRBV19 to TRBJ1-1; 8 bases line up with TRBD1. J lost 5 bases, V lost 5 bases, and 7 bases had no gene match. The CDR3 length is 14 residues. Germline V gene data show CDR1 as LNHDA and CDR2 as SQIVND (reference sequence).

The chain uses TRBV5-5 and TRBJ2-7; possibly TRBD2 for D (5 bases). Trimming removed 4 bases at V and 2 bases at J, with 22 bases between. Germline CDR1 SGHKS, CDR2 YYEKEE (reference sequence). The CDR3 totals 17 residues. For the CDR3, the DNA is TGTGCCAGCAGCCCGGCGACATTGCGGGCCCCCCCCTACGAGCAGTACTTC. Its protein product is CASSPATLRAPPYEQYF.

V is TRBV4-2 and J is TRBJ1-2; D might be TRBD1 (6 bases). CDR1 and CDR2 from the germline V gene are LGHNA and YNFKEQ. The CDR3 has 21 amino acids. V was pared by 4 bases and J by 1 base, with 31 bases between. The CDR3 DNA is TGTGCCAGCAGCCGTATCTTATCTAGTGAGGGGGGGGCAGGATATAACTATGGCTACACCTTC. Its translation: CASSRILSSEGGAGYNYGYTF.

This clone appeared once. Additional DNA sequences in this sample encode the identical CDR3. This chain joins TRBV7-8 and TRBJ1-5; TRBD1 matches at 7 bases. The germline V gene encodes CDR1 SGHVS and CDR2 FQNEAQ. The V segment lost 1 base and the J segment 4 bases; nucleotides outside the gene matches: 1. The CDR3 is 14 residues long. CDR3 protein: CASSLGQGNQPQHF. CDR3 bases: TGTGCCAGCAGCTTAGGACAGGGTAATCAGCCCCAGCATTTT.

V usage is TRBV3-1 (or the pseudogene TRBV3-2) and J usage is TRBJ2-3; 9 bases fit TRBD2. Germline CDR1 LGHDT, CDR2 YNNKEL (reference sequence). The CDR3 runs 17 residues. The J segment lost 4 bases and the V segment lost 4 bases, leaving 12 bases of the junction unmatched. The CDR3 loop reads CASSRGSSGMWADTQYF. DNA for the CDR3: TGTGCCAGCAGCCGAGGGTCTAGCGGGATGTGGGCAGATACGCAGTATTTT.

DNA for the CDR3: TGCGCCAGCAGCCCCCGGGGAGACAACACTGAAGCTTTCTTT. This gives the protein CASSPRGDNTEAFF. V usage is TRBV5-1 and J usage is TRBJ1-1; no clear D gene. The CDR3 length is 14 residues. V dropped 4 bases and J dropped 2 bases, with 12 bases sitting between them. Per the germline V gene, CDR1 is SGHRS and CDR2 is YFSETQ. The complete variable domain, with remaining parts taken from reference TRBV5-1 and TRBJ1-1, reads KAGVTQTPRYLIKTRGQQVTLSCSPISGHRSVSWYQQTPGQGLQFLFEYFSETQRNKGNFPGRFSGRQFSNSRSEMNVSTLELGDSALYLCASSPRGDNTEAFFGQGTRLTVV.

The J gene is TRBJ1-1, the V gene TRBV20-1; maybe TRBD1 (6 bases). Trimming pared 3 bases from V and 4 bases from J, leaving 9 bases between. CDR3 size: 12 residues. Germline V gene data show CDR1 as DFQATT and CDR2 as SNEGSKA (reference sequence). The DNA for the CDR3 is TGCAGTGCTAGTCGGGGGGCCACTGAAGCTTTCTTT. Amino acids: CSASRGATEAFF.

The sample holds a few counts of this clone. This chain uses TRBV5-4 with TRBJ1-6, with 7 bases fitting TRBD1. Germline trimming cut 1 base from V and 9 bases from J; bases unmatched to any gene: 4. Germline V gene data show CDR1 as SGHNT and CDR2 as YYREEE (reference sequence). This CDR3 spans 14 amino acids. The CDR3 protein is CASSLQGGTSPLHF. The CDR3, as DNA: TGTGCCAGCAGCTTGCAGGGGGGAACTTCACCCCTCCACTTT.

J is TRBJ1-6 and V is TRBV5-1; D remains unclear. The V gene lost 0 bases and the J gene lost 6 bases, with 10 bases spanning the gap. The CDR3 spans 15 residues. From germline, CDR1 is SGHRS and CDR2 YFSETQ. CDR3 region: CASSLETGSNSPLHF. In DNA form, the CDR3 reads TGCGCCAGCAGCTTGGAGACGGGATCTAATTCACCCCTCCACTTT.

The chain carries TRBV10-3 and TRBJ2-7; the match to TRBD1 covers 11 bases. This CDR3 is 15 amino acids long. Germline CDR1 reads ENHRY; CDR2 reads SYGVKD. V was pared by 0 bases and J by 5 bases, with 3 bases of the junction left unmatched. The CDR3 sequence: CAISESPGQGDEQYF. Here the CDR3 DNA reads TGTGCCATCAGTGAGTCCCCGGGACAGGGGGACGAGCAGTACTTC.

This clone was recorded only once. The CDR3 reads CASSPRPDQPQHF. The DNA for the CDR3 is TGTGCCAGCAGCCCTAGACCCGATCAGCCCCAGCATTTT. The J gene is TRBJ1-5, the V gene TRBV3-1 (or the pseudogene TRBV3-2); no reliable D call. V was trimmed by 4 bases and J by 5 bases, leaving 9 bases between them. CDR1 is LGHDT, CDR2 YNNKEL, per germline (reference sequence). The CDR3 extends over 13 amino acids.